Many counts were recorded for the clone carrying this T cell receptor (beta chain). The antigen remains undetermined. This sample was included in a study of T cells in Graves' hyperthyroidism and ophthalmopathy. Turning to the study itself: Upon initial diagnosis and before any treatment, peripheral blood was collected. Notes on the study in general: Ophthalmopathy was distinguished from stable hyperthyroidism by 13 V-J signatures.

Diagnosis relied on clinical symptoms, serum thyroxine and TRAb, thyroid ultrasound and orbital computed tomography. Template material for amplifying TCR beta CDR3 regions consisted of RNA transcripts. First-round RT-PCR with HTBI primers amplified the TCR CDR3 region. From the multiplex PCR reads, TCRdb called clonotypes with MiXCR, one entry per CDR3 protein. This sample has around 700,000 distinct CDR3 sequences; roughly 20% occur once, and the top ten carry 16%. The CDR3 length is 16 residues. V was shortened by 0 bases and J by 0 bases, with 12 bases between the two germline ends. Germline V gene lookup returns CDR1 DFQATT and CDR2 SNEGSKA (reference sequence).

The TCR sequence derives from a woman aged 45-59 years with Graves' hyperthyroidism that later progressed to Graves' ophthalmopathy. The sequenced sample was blood. The chain combines TRBV20-1 with TRBJ2-1; D is ambiguous. This CDR3 is CSARDQARRSYNEQFF. The CDR3 DNA follows: TGCAGTGCTAGAGATCAGGCCAGACGCTCCTACAATGAGCAGTTCTTC.